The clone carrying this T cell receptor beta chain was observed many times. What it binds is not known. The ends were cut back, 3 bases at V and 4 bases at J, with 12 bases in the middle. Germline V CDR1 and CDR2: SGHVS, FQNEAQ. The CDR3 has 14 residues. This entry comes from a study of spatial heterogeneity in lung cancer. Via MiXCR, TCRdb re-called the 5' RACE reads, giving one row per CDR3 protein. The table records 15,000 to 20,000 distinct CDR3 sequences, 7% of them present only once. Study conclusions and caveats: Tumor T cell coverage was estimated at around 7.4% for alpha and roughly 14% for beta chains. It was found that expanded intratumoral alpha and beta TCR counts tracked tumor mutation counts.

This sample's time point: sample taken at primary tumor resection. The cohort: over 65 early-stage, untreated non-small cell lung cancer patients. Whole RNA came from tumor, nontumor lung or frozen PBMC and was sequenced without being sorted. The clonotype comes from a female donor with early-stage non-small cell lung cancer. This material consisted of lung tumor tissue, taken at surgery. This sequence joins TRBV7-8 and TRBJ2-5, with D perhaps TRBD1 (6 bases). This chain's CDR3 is CASSFTSRGETQYF. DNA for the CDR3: TGTGCCAGCAGCTTTACATCCAGGGGAGAGACCCAGTACTTC.